Shown below are 31 T cell receptor beta chains from a single sample sequenced in a study of blood T cell repertoires in COVID-19 (dated by TCRdb to between 2020 and 2021). The method was the immunoSEQ multiplex PCR assay. Here the immuneACCESS table is served through TCRdb, limited to in-frame sequences with V and J called. Missing clones are a known gap in these copies; in checked studies unresolved V genes cover under half, and the rest lacks a known reason. This sample lists a few hundred thousand clones; about 92% were detected once. Of the sample, just under 4% falls within the top ten clones. Sequencing was carried out using peripheral blood. The receptors were sampled from a woman aged 60 to 75 with COVID-19, enrolled during active disease.

The table lists this clone with a few counts. This rearrangement joins TRBV27 to TRBJ1-1; 7 nucleotides align to TRBD1. CDR1 is MNHEY, CDR2 SMNVEV, per germline (reference sequence). The junction had 12 bases not matched to a gene; V was cut back by 8 bases and J by 3 bases. The CDR3 has 15 amino acids. CDR3 residues: CASGETGFSDTEAFF. The DNA for the CDR3 is TGTGCCAGCGGTGAGACAGGGTTTTCGGACACTGAAGCTTTCTTT.

To note about this clone: The germline gene is not matched at one end of the junction; a read error may be the cause. The chain joins TRBV5-1 to TRBJ2-3; 9 nucleotides agree with TRBD2. The CDR3 runs to 15 residues. Germline assignment: CDR1 SGHRS and CDR2 YFSETQ. CDR3 in amino acids: CARSLGGGGTDTQYF. The DNA of the CDR3 is TGCGCCCGCAGCTTGGGCGGGGGGGGCACAGATACGCAGTATTTT.

CDR3 residues: CASSWDSNTGELFF. In DNA, the CDR3 is TGTGCCAGCAGCTGGGACTCTAACACCGGGGAGCTGTTTTTT. The V and J genes are TRBV7-6 and TRBJ2-2; TRBD2 might be the D (6 bases). Germline V CDR1 and CDR2: SGHVS, FNYEAQ. The CDR3 consists of 14 residues. V lost 4 bases and J lost 2, with 8 bases in between.

The chain joins TRBV28 to TRBJ1-4; D remains ambiguous. Germline CDR1 and CDR2: MDHEN and SYDVKM. The CDR3 length is 15 residues. V lost 7 bases and J 0 bases, leaving 12 bases between the germline ends. CDR3: CASIPHSSTNEKLFF. DNA of the CDR3: TGTGCCAGCATCCCCCACTCATCAACTAATGAAAAACTGTTTTTT.

CDR3 coding DNA: TGTGCCACCAGCAGAGATTTGACAGGGGCTGGGAGCAATCAGCCCCAGCATTTT. It yields the protein CATSRDLTGAGSNQPQHF. The chain carries TRBV15 and TRBJ1-5; the match to TRBD1 covers 8 bases. The trim removed 0 bases at V and 1 base at J, leaving 8 bases unmatched. Per germline, CDR1 LNHNV and CDR2 YYDKDF (reference sequence). CDR3 length: 18 residues.

DNA of the CDR3: TGTGCCAGCAGTCGTCGTGGAGACGGAGATAAAGCTTTCTTT. Residues: CASSRRGDGDKAFF. The chain is built from TRBV3-1 (or the pseudogene TRBV3-2) and TRBJ1-1; unclear D gene. Germline V gene data show CDR1 as LGHDT and CDR2 as YNNKEL (reference sequence). Trimming left V 6 bases short and J 9 bases short, with 20 bases between. CDR3 length: 14 amino acids.

The chain is built from TRBV29-1 and TRBJ1-4, with 9 bases aligning to TRBD1. From germline, CDR1 is SQVTM and CDR2 ANQGSEA. J lost 5 bases, V lost 7 bases, and 5 bases had no gene match. The CDR3 length is 13 residues. The CDR3 region has the DNA TGCAGCGCCCTGACAGGGGGGAATGAAAAACTGTTTTTT. It specifies CSALTGGNEKLFF.

This chain connects TRBV9 to TRBJ1-2; TRBD1 matches 7 bases. CDR1 is SGDLS and CDR2 is YYNGEE in the germline V gene. The trim removed 4 bases at V and 0 bases at J, leaving 3 bases unmatched. This CDR3 is built from 14 residues. In DNA form, the CDR3 reads TGTGCCAGCAGCCAAGGGACAGCTAACTATGGCTACACCTTC. Residues: CASSQGTANYGYTF.

The chain recombines TRBV7-8 with TRBJ1-2; TRBD1 agrees at 7 bases. CDR1 is SGHVS and CDR2 is FQNEAQ in the germline V gene. The trim removed 2 bases at V and 4 bases at J, leaving 16 bases unmatched. CDR3 length equals 18 residues. The CDR3 loop reads CASSLNPIAGGEGYGYTF. DNA for the CDR3: TGTGCCAGCAGCTTAAACCCCATCGCAGGGGGAGAAGGCTATGGCTACACCTTC.

The chain joins TRBV5-1 to TRBJ2-5; perhaps TRBD2 as D (5 bases). The ends were cut back, 0 bases at V and 5 bases at J, with 11 bases in the middle. CDR1 is SGHRS, CDR2 YFSETQ, per germline. The CDR3 length is 14 residues. Here the CDR3 reads CASSLERFGETQYF. CDR3 coding DNA: TGCGCCAGCAGCTTGGAGCGGTTCGGGGAGACCCAGTACTTC.

The rearrangement uses TRBV5-6 and TRBJ1-1; 7 nucleotides match TRBD1. The V gene's germline CDR1 is SGHDT and CDR2 YYEEEE. The CDR3 has 15 amino acids. With 0 bases clipped from V and 5 bases from J, the junction kept 7 bases outside the gene matches. CDR3 DNA: TGTGCCAGCAGCTTGGCCGGGGCAGGGGGAACTGAAGCTTTCTTT. Translation: CASSLAGAGGTEAFF.

There are a few counts of this clone. The J gene is TRBJ1-1, the V gene TRBV15; 7 nucleotides line up with TRBD1. The CDR3 spans 13 residues. Germline CDR1 is LNHNV and CDR2 is YYDKDF (reference sequence). The ends lost 3 bases at V and 7 bases at J; junction bases unmatched: 5. The chain's CDR3 is CATSSPDRDEAFF. CDR3 nucleotide sequence: TGTGCCACCAGCAGCCCCGACAGGGATGAAGCTTTCTTT.

The chain couples TRBV29-1 to TRBJ1-4; TRBD1 might be the D (5 bases). Germline V gene lookup returns CDR1 SQVTM and CDR2 ANQGSEA. Trimming stripped 6 bases from V and 0 bases from J, with 14 bases between. This CDR3 has 15 amino acids. CDR3 coding DNA: TGCAGCGTGGGGCACGACAGCTCAACTAATGAAAAACTGTTTTTT. It yields the protein CSVGHDSSTNEKLFF.

The V gene is TRBV19, the J gene TRBJ2-1; TRBD2 matches 10 bases. Germline CDR1 reads LNHDA; CDR2 reads SQIVND (reference sequence). The CDR3 sequence is 16 residues long. Trimming removed 6 bases from V and 7 bases from J; junction bases left unmatched: 12. CDR3 sequence reads: CASRAGLAGEPNEQFF. The DNA for the CDR3 is TGTGCCAGTAGAGCGGGGCTAGCGGGGGAGCCGAATGAGCAGTTCTTC.

CDR3 sequence (DNA): TGTGCCAGCAGTTCTCGACTCGGACAGCTGTTTTTT. Translation: CASSSRLGQLFF. The chain is built from TRBV7-2 and TRBJ1-4; perhaps TRBD1 as D (6 bases). Looked up from germline, CDR1 is SGHTA and CDR2 is FQGNSA. The CDR3 length is 12 residues. Trimming removed 6 bases from V and 14 bases from J, with 16 bases in between.

The chain combines TRBV25-1 with TRBJ1-6; 7 bases line up with TRBD1. CDR1 is MGHDK, CDR2 SYGVNS, per germline. The CDR3 covers 17 residues. V gave up 4 bases and J gave up 7 bases; unmatched junction bases: 13. The CDR3 sequence is CASSVSVHRGRNSPLHF. The CDR3 DNA reads TGTGCCAGCAGTGTTTCCGTTCACAGGGGTCGGAATTCACCCCTCCACTTT. Complete variable domain (other parts from reference TRBV25-1 and TRBJ1-6): EADIYQTPRYLVIGTGKKITLECSQTMGHDKMYWYQQDPGMELHLIHYSYGVNSTEKGDLSSESTVSRIRTEHFPLTLESARPSHTSQYLCASSVSVHRGRNSPLHFGNGTRLTVT.

The rearrangement joins TRBV7-3 to TRBJ2-7, with 9 bases aligning to TRBD1. Germline V CDR1 and CDR2: SGHTA, FQGTGA. With V trimmed by 0 bases and J by 7 bases, 4 bases remained unmatched. The CDR3 covers 14 residues. CDR3: CASSLTDRGGEQYF. The CDR3 nucleotides are TGTGCCAGCAGCTTAACGGACAGGGGAGGGGAGCAGTACTTC.

V is TRBV3-1 (or the pseudogene TRBV3-2) and J is TRBJ1-2; D call uncertain. This CDR3 is built from 13 residues. Germline V gene data show CDR1 as LGHDT and CDR2 as YNNKEL (reference sequence). V shed 1 base and J shed 7 bases, with 10 bases lying between them. The CDR3 region has the DNA TGTGCCAGCAGCCAAGGCAAGGGAGGTGGCTACACCTTC. The encoded protein is CASSQGKGGGYTF.

The V gene is TRBV5-1, the J gene TRBJ1-1; D gene uncertain. Germline CDR1 and CDR2: SGHRS and YFSETQ. V gave up 3 bases and J gave up 1 base, with 10 bases separating them. The CDR3 spans 14 residues. CDR3 nucleotide sequence: TGCGCCAGCAGCTCCCCAGCGGGGAACACTGAAGCTTTCTTT. It is translated as CASSSPAGNTEAFF. The full variable domain, its missing parts supplied by reference TRBV5-1 and TRBJ1-1, is KAGVTQTPRYLIKTRGQQVTLSCSPISGHRSVSWYQQTPGQGLQFLFEYFSETQRNKGNFPGRFSGRQFSNSRSEMNVSTLELGDSALYLCASSSPAGNTEAFFGQGTRLTVV.

The chain carries TRBV6-6 and TRBJ1-5, with D unresolved. CDR3 length equals 16 residues. The V end was cut by 0 bases, the J end by 0 bases, with 9 bases between. The V gene's germline CDR1 is MNHNY and CDR2 SVGAGI (reference sequence). In nucleotides, the CDR3 is TGTGCCAGCAGTTACTCGACTGGGTATAGCAATCAGCCCCAGCATTTT. Translated, it gives CASSYSTGYSNQPQHF.

V is TRBV4-1 and J is TRBJ1-1; the match to TRBD1 covers 8 bases. With V trimmed by 1 base and J by 4 bases, 11 bases remained unmatched. CDR1 is MGHRA, CDR2 YSYEKL, per germline. The CDR3 extends over 17 amino acids. Written as DNA, the CDR3 is TGCGCCAGCAGCCAAGGGCCCGGACAGGGAATAGGCACTGAAGCTTTCTTT. It yields the protein CASSQGPGQGIGTEAFF.

The chain carries TRBV5-4 and TRBJ2-3, with 9 bases fitting TRBD2. Germline V gene lookup returns CDR1 SGHNT and CDR2 YYREEE (reference sequence). The V segment lost 1 base and the J segment 5 bases; nucleotides outside the gene matches: 8. There are 16 residues in the CDR3. CDR3 protein: CASSLIRGGAKDTQYF. As DNA, the CDR3 is TGTGCCAGCAGCTTGATCCGCGGGGGGGCAAAAGATACGCAGTATTTT.

This chain connects TRBV19 to TRBJ1-2, with D perhaps matching TRBD1 (6 bases). Trimming pared 3 bases from V and 7 bases from J, leaving 15 bases between. The CDR3 is 14 amino acids. Germline CDR1 reads LNHDA; CDR2 reads SQIVND (reference sequence). Here the CDR3 DNA reads TGTGCCAGTAGTATGGGCAGGGGCTCGCTTGGCTACACCTTC. It specifies CASSMGRGSLGYTF.

Regarding this clone: Other DNA sequences in the sample encode the same CDR3. The V call is TRBV10-3, the J call TRBJ1-1; 7 nucleotides match TRBD1. The V and J ends lost 4 bases and 1 base, in that order; junction bases with no gene match: 0. Germline lookup yields CDR1 ENHRY and CDR2 SYGVKD. The CDR3 is 13 residues long. CDR3 protein: CAISGQGNTEAFF. CDR3 DNA: TGTGCCATCAGTGGACAGGGGAACACTGAAGCTTTCTTT.

CDR3 sequence reads: CASSLGSRILVEQFF. CDR3 DNA sequence: TGTGCCAGCAGCTTAGGGTCCAGAATCCTTGTAGAGCAGTTCTTC. V gene TRBV7-9 combines with J gene TRBJ2-1; D call uncertain. Between the trimmed V and J ends, which lost 1 base and 10 bases, there was a span of 17 bases. CDR3 length: 15 residues. Germline V gene sequence: CDR1 SEHNR, CDR2 FQNEAQ (reference sequence).

V gene TRBV9 combines with J gene TRBJ2-1; tentative D call: TRBD2 (6 bases). Deletions cut 3 bases from V and 1 base from J, with 11 bases between. The CDR3 length is 15 residues. Germline CDR1 SGDLS, CDR2 YYNGEE. In DNA, the CDR3 is TGTGCCAGCAGCGAGGGACTCCAGTCCTACAATGAGCAGTTCTTC. This gives the protein CASSEGLQSYNEQFF.

This clone was picked up one time. The CDR3 DNA sequence: TGTGCCAGCAGCTTAGGACTAGCGGGGGGGCCGGTGGTAACAGATACGCAGTATTTT. Its translation: CASSLGLAGGPVVTDTQYF. The chain combines TRBV11-3 with TRBJ2-3, with 14 nucleotides matching TRBD2. The CDR3 has 19 residues. CDR1 and CDR2 (germline): SGHNT, YENEEA. V dropped 1 base and J dropped 3; count of bases not matched to a gene: 9.

This chain links TRBV9 with TRBJ2-3, with 7 nucleotides matching TRBD1. The CDR3 runs 15 residues. Germline values: CDR1 SGDLS, CDR2 YYNGEE. After removal of 2 bases from V and 6 bases from J, the junction contained 9 bases not matched to a gene. CDR3 residues: CASSVSGTAMDTQYF. CDR3 nucleotide sequence: TGTGCCAGCAGCGTCTCCGGGACAGCGATGGATACGCAGTATTTT.

This clone has just one count. The J gene is TRBJ1-6, the V gene TRBV2, with 7 positions matching TRBD1. The CDR3 runs 14 residues. Trimming at V came to 4 bases and at J to 9 bases, leaving 6 bases not matched to a gene. The V gene's germline CDR1 is SNHLY and CDR2 FYNNEI. The CDR3 protein is CASSVEGARSPLHF. The CDR3 coding sequence is TGTGCCAGCAGTGTGGAGGGGGCGCGTTCACCCCTCCACTTT.

The chain has TRBV18 and TRBJ1-5; D might be TRBD1 (5 bases). The CDR3 loop spans 13 amino acids. The V end lost 8 bases, the J end lost 4 bases, and 12 bases lay between the germline ends. Germline V gives CDR1 KGHSH, CDR2 LQKENI. The CDR3 DNA is TGTGCCAGCCGGCGGGACGGTAATCAGCCCCAGCATTTT. Translating it yields CASRRDGNQPQHF.

This chain links TRBV6-5 with TRBJ1-2, with unresolved D. The CDR3 is 14 amino acids. Germline loops: CDR1 MNHEY, CDR2 SVGAGI. The V end lost 2 bases, the J end lost 0 bases, and 7 bases lay between the germline ends. DNA for the CDR3: TGTGCCAGCAGTTACAGCGACGCTAACTATGGCTACACCTTC. Its protein product is CASSYSDANYGYTF.